A single sample is the source of the 19 T cell receptor beta chains below, sequenced in a study of T-cell memory formation after mild COVID-19. TCRdb passed the 5' RACE reads through MiXCR, listing each CDR3 protein once. The sample contains about 110,000 distinct CDR3 sequences, about 24% of which appear only once. Sequences were obtained from PBMCs or a T cell subset sorted from them (not recorded which). Receptors were obtained from a man aged 18 to 35 who had mild COVID-19 (a few samples of this study predate the infection). Cell type and time point are not known.

This clonotype has only a few counts. The CDR3 carries no conserved terminal phenylalanine or tryptophan, so it likely arises from a read error. The genes are TRBV11-2 and TRBJ2-7; tentative D call: TRBD1 (7 bases). The V gene lost 5 bases and the J gene lost 6 bases, with 20 bases spanning the gap. Germline CDR1 SGHAT, CDR2 FQNNGV. The CDR3 runs to 15 residues. DNA for the CDR3: TGTGCCAGCAGCCCCAGGGGGGCCCCTGATAGCGAGCAGTACCTC. Protein sequence: CASSPRGAPDSEQYL.

The chain links TRBV27 to TRBJ2-7; no definite D call. Trimming removed 9 bases from V and 7 bases from J, with 16 bases in between. This CDR3 region has 12 residues. Germline assignment: CDR1 MNHEY and CDR2 SMNVEV (reference sequence). The CDR3 here is CASRTQRGEQYF. As DNA, the CDR3 is TGTGCCAGTCGGACGCAGAGAGGTGAGCAGTACTTC.

J is TRBJ2-1 and V is TRBV27; D is possibly TRBD2 (5 bases). The CDR3 has 14 residues. V lost 0 bases, J lost 3 bases, and 6 bases lay in between. Germline V gene sequence: CDR1 MNHEY, CDR2 SMNVEV (reference sequence). The CDR3 loop reads CASSLSTSYNEQFF. The CDR3 DNA follows: TGTGCCAGCAGTTTATCTACTAGCTACAATGAGCAGTTCTTC.

This clonotype was seen more than once but under ten times. This chain joins TRBV20-1 and TRBJ2-3, with D unresolved. The CDR3 contains 12 residues. The V and J ends lost 5 bases and 4 bases respectively, with 10 bases between them. CDR1 and CDR2 from the germline V gene are DFQATT and SNEGSKA (reference sequence). CDR3 DNA: TGCAGTGCTCTGCCCCCCGCAGATACGCAGTATTTT. Translated, it gives CSALPPADTQYF.

Only a few counts were recorded for this clonotype. The gene calls are TRBV27 and TRBJ2-5; the D gene is possibly TRBD1 (5 bases). V was clipped by 2 bases and J by 5 bases, with 12 bases between them. Germline CDR1 is MNHEY and CDR2 is SMNVEV (reference sequence). The CDR3 spans 14 residues. The CDR3 DNA reads TGTGCCAGCAGTTTAAGTCTGGGGCTGGAGACCCAGTACTTC. This sequence encodes CASSLSLGLETQYF.

The gene calls are TRBV12-3 or TRBV12-4 and TRBJ1-1; possible D gene TRBD1, 5 bases. The CDR3 extends over 14 amino acids. V lost 0 bases and J 4 bases, leaving 9 bases between the germline ends. The CDR3 DNA reads TGTGCCAGCAGTTTAGCGCGCGGGGCCACTGAAGCTTTCTTT. As protein: CASSLARGATEAFF.

This clonotype was counted between two and nine times. The V and J genes are TRBV9 and TRBJ2-2; 9 bases are shared with TRBD1. The V gene end was trimmed by 3 bases and the J gene end by 3 bases; junction bases not matched to a gene: 3. The germline CDR1 and CDR2 sequences are SGDLS and YYNGEE. CDR3 length equals 15 residues. CDR3 protein: CASSDRGRDTGELFF. The CDR3 DNA reads TGTGCCAGCAGCGACAGGGGGCGGGACACCGGGGAGCTGTTTTTT.

The chain has TRBV6-2 or TRBV6-3 and TRBJ2-7; D possibly matches TRBD1 or TRBD2 (6 bases each). There are 12 residues in the CDR3. V shed 2 bases and J shed 10 bases, with 12 bases lying between them. The germline V gene has CDR1 MNHEY and CDR2 SVGEGT. In nucleotides, the CDR3 is TGTGCCAGCAGTTACGGGGGGCTCGGACAGTACGTC. Residues: CASSYGGLGQYV.

The chain links TRBV24-1 to TRBJ1-6; 7 bases fit TRBD1. Trimming at V came to 4 bases and at J to 8 bases, leaving 19 bases not matched to a gene. The germline CDR1 and CDR2 sequences are KGHDR and SFDVKD. The CDR3 runs 19 residues. CDR3 region: CATSDHSAIAGTAHSPLHF. CDR3 bases: TGTGCCACCAGTGACCATAGTGCGATTGCCGGGACAGCCCATTCACCCCTCCACTTT.

This clonotype has only a few counts. The V and J genes are TRBV4-1 and TRBJ1-5; TRBD1 might be the D (5 bases). The CDR3 contains 15 residues. Trimming removed 3 bases at V and 6 bases at J, with 15 bases between. The germline V gene has CDR1 MGHRA and CDR2 YSYEKL. In DNA form, the CDR3 reads TGCGCCAGCAGCCAGTCGATCAGGGTTGTTCAGCCCCAGCATTTT. Amino acids: CASSQSIRVVQPQHF.

The chain couples TRBV7-9 to TRBJ1-2; D gene unclear. The CDR3 covers 10 residues. From germline, CDR1 is SEHNR and CDR2 FQNEAQ (reference sequence). V lost 3 bases and J 6 bases, leaving 2 bases between the germline ends. The CDR3 here is CASSFDGYTF. In DNA, the CDR3 is TGTGCCAGCAGCTTTGATGGCTACACCTTC.

This clonotype was detected a few times. This chain uses TRBV12-3 or TRBV12-4 with TRBJ2-3, with 7 bases lining up with TRBD1. V trimming: 7 bases; J trimming: 3 bases; junction bases outside the gene matches: 7. The CDR3 is made up of 14 amino acids. The CDR3 DNA reads as TGTGCCAGCACCATCGACAGGGTAACAGATACGCAGTATTTT. Protein product: CASTIDRVTDTQYF.

This sequence joins TRBV20-1 and TRBJ1-1; D remains unclear. Trimming removed 0 bases at V and 11 bases at J, with 13 bases between. The CDR3 has 12 residues. Germline assignment: CDR1 DFQATT and CDR2 SNEGSKA (reference sequence). The CDR3 spells CSARDIDPEAFF. The DNA for the CDR3 is TGCAGTGCTAGAGATATCGACCCGGAGGCTTTCTTT.

V and J are TRBV10-3 and TRBJ2-1, with 9 nucleotides matching TRBD2. The junction had 5 bases not matched to a gene; V was cut back by 3 bases and J by 5 bases. Germline CDR1 and CDR2: ENHRY and SYGVKD. This CDR3 is 15 amino acids long. Written as DNA, the CDR3 is TGTGCCATCAGTGATAAGCGGGGGGTAAACAATGAGCAGTTCTTC. It codes for CAISDKRGVNNEQFF.

This clonotype came up many times. The gene calls are TRBV20-1 and TRBJ1-5, with 11 positions matching TRBD1. This CDR3 has 15 residues. The germline CDR1 and CDR2 sequences are DFQATT and SNEGSKA (reference sequence). With V trimmed by 1 base and J by 6 bases, 5 bases remained unmatched. The CDR3 sequence is CSARVEGQGVQPQHF. CDR3 bases: TGCAGTGCTAGAGTTGAGGGACAGGGGGTTCAGCCCCAGCATTTT.

The CDR3 DNA reads as TGCGCCAGCAGCCCCGGGACAGGGAACACTGAAGCTTTCTTT. Translated: CASSPGTGNTEAFF. The J gene is TRBJ1-1, the V gene TRBV5-1; 8 positions match TRBD1. J was trimmed by 1 base and V by 4 bases; bases with no gene match: 3. The length of the CDR3 is 14 residues. In germline, CDR1 is SGHRS, CDR2 YFSETQ.

The V and J genes are TRBV7-9 and TRBJ2-4; D is unclear. Germline V gene lookup returns CDR1 SEHNR and CDR2 FQNEAQ (reference sequence). The length of the CDR3 is 16 residues. The ends were cut back, 3 bases at V and 1 base at J, with 13 bases in the middle. The CDR3 DNA sequence: TGTGCCAGCAGCTTGGAACGGCTGGTGGCCAAAAACATTCAGTACTTC. Translation: CASSLERLVAKNIQYF.

The chain links TRBV4-1 to TRBJ1-1, with a tentative D call TRBD1 (5 bases). The V end lost 0 bases, the J end lost 0 bases, and 11 bases lay between the germline ends. Germline V gene lookup returns CDR1 MGHRA and CDR2 YSYEKL. The CDR3 has 16 residues. CDR3 sequence (DNA): TGCGCCAGCAGCCAAGATCTGACAGCTTTGAACACTGAAGCTTTCTTT. Translated: CASSQDLTALNTEAFF.

This clonotype was counted a few times. The chain has TRBV5-4 and TRBJ2-3; 8 bases line up with TRBD1. The CDR3 runs to 15 residues. The junction had 7 bases not matched to a gene; V was cut back by 4 bases and J by 3 bases. Germline CDR1 is SGHNT and CDR2 is YYREEE (reference sequence). This CDR3 reads CASSQDRVGTDTQYF. CDR3 nucleotide sequence: TGTGCCAGCAGCCAGGACAGGGTCGGGACAGATACGCAGTATTTT.